These 28 T cell receptor beta chains originate from one sample sequenced in a study of T cell responses to AZD1222 COVID-19 vaccine listed by TCRdb under 2021. The time point label, as the study defines it: baseline before first vaccination. The library was obtained by the immunoSEQ multiplex PCR assay. This immuneACCESS table, as held by TCRdb, lists in-frame sequences with V and J called but not all clones. Of the missing ones, under half trace to an unresolved V gene in checked studies; the others have no known cause. The sample profile shows some 140,000 clones; less than 95% of them were found once. The ten largest clonotypes hold 2.5% to 3.5% of the sample. This specimen was peripheral blood, taken on day 0 of AZD1222 vaccination. These receptors came from an adult in good health.

V and J are TRBV5-3 and TRBJ2-1; 8 nucleotides agree with TRBD2. TRBV5-3 is an ORF; its function is uncertain. J gave up 5 bases and V 10 bases, and 8 bases lay outside the gene matches. This CDR3 has 13 residues. The DNA of the CDR3 is TGTGCCGTACTAGCGGACTACCACAATGAGCAGTTCTTC. Translating gives CAVLADYHNEQFF.

The chain uses TRBV27 and TRBJ2-7; D is possibly TRBD1 (6 bases). V shed 4 bases and J shed 2 bases, with 18 bases lying between them. Germline V gives CDR1 MNHEY, CDR2 SMNVEV (reference sequence). This CDR3 has 16 residues. DNA for the CDR3: TGTGCCAGCAGTTCCCGAAGGGGGACACCTCCCTACGAGCAGTACTTC. The encoded protein is CASSSRRGTPPYEQYF.

The chain employs TRBV18 and TRBJ1-1; D unresolved. The CDR3 consists of 13 residues. Germline V lookup: CDR1 KGHSH, CDR2 LQKENI. The V end was cut by 0 bases, the J end by 8 bases, with 10 bases between. The CDR3 is CASSPPLRLEAFF. The CDR3 nucleotides read TGTGCCAGCTCACCACCACTCCGGCTGGAAGCTTTCTTT.

This clone was found a few times. At one boundary the junction diverges from the germline segment, which might be a read error. This chain joins TRBV7-9 and TRBJ2-5; D might be TRBD2 (6 bases). Germline CDR1 reads SEHNR; CDR2 reads FQNEAQ (reference sequence). The CDR3 has 14 amino acids. The CDR3 DNA reads TGTGCCAGCAGCCTAGCGAGGGAGCAAGAGACCCAGTACTTC. Residues: CASSLAREQETQYF.

This clone was observed a handful of times. V gene TRBV7-2 combines with J gene TRBJ2-1; 7 bases match TRBD1. This CDR3 is 14 amino acids long. V was clipped by 5 bases and J by 5 bases; unmatched bases: 6. Germline loops: CDR1 SGHTA, CDR2 FQGNSA. Written as DNA, the CDR3 is TGTGCCAGCAGCACAGGGGAAAGGGACAATGAGCAGTTCTTC. Translated, it gives CASSTGERDNEQFF.

This sequence joins TRBV2 and TRBJ2-3, with D possibly matching TRBD2 (5 bases). CDR1 and CDR2 from the germline V gene are SNHLY and FYNNEI. Between the trimmed V and J ends, which lost 7 bases and 0 bases, there was a span of 23 bases. The CDR3 is made up of 18 amino acids. The CDR3: CASKKRASGGSSTDTQYF. CDR3 in DNA: TGTGCCAGCAAAAAACGGGCCTCCGGAGGCTCTAGCACAGATACGCAGTATTTT.

The chain is built from TRBV15 and TRBJ1-4; D might be TRBD1 (6 bases). Trimming removed 0 bases at V and 2 bases at J, with 13 bases between. The germline V gene has CDR1 LNHNV and CDR2 YYDKDF (reference sequence). The CDR3 spans 17 residues. The CDR3 loop is CATSRDRPGATNEKLFF. The CDR3 nucleotides read TGTGCCACCAGCAGAGATCGGCCGGGGGCGACTAATGAAAAACTGTTTTTT. Using reference TRBV15 and TRBJ1-4 for the parts outside the CDR3, the full variable domain is DAMVIQNPRYQVTQFGKPVTLSCSQTLNHNVMYWYQQKSSQAPKLLFHYYDKDFNNEADTPDNFQSRRPNTSFCFLDIRSPGLGDTAMYLCATSRDRPGATNEKLFFGSGTQLSVL.

The chain couples TRBV11-3 to TRBJ2-7; no definite D call. Germline CDR1 and CDR2: SGHNT and YENEEA. Between the trimmed V and J ends, which lost 0 bases and 6 bases, there was a span of 6 bases. This CDR3 region has 12 residues. In DNA, the CDR3 is TGTGCCAGCAGCTTAGAGGGGTTCGAGCAGTACTTC. Its protein is CASSLEGFEQYF.

V and J are TRBV18 and TRBJ2-1, with TRBD2 identical over 9 bases. CDR3 length equals 13 residues. Germline V gives CDR1 KGHSH, CDR2 LQKENI. V was clipped by 11 bases and J by 4 bases; unmatched bases: 6. Written as DNA, the CDR3 is TGTGCCGGGAGCGGGGGGAATTACAATGAGCAGTTCTTC. Translation: CAGSGGNYNEQFF.

This sequence joins TRBV7-9 and TRBJ1-2; D is undetermined. The germline CDR1 and CDR2 sequences are SEHNR and FQNEAQ (reference sequence). CDR3 size: 14 residues. Trimming pared 0 bases from V and 4 bases from J, leaving 9 bases between. The CDR3: CASSLAMKGYGYTF. DNA of the CDR3: TGTGCCAGCAGCTTAGCGATGAAGGGCTATGGCTACACCTTC.

This sequence joins TRBV5-5 and TRBJ1-2; 8 nucleotides line up with TRBD1. The V segment lost 0 bases and the J segment 7 bases; nucleotides outside the gene matches: 5. The CDR3 is made up of 14 amino acids. Germline CDR1 and CDR2: SGHKS and YYEKEE (reference sequence). The CDR3 sequence: CASSLAPGGGGYTF. The CDR3, as DNA: TGTGCCAGCAGCTTGGCGCCAGGGGGCGGTGGCTACACCTTC.

This chain uses TRBV19 with TRBJ1-2, with D hard to call. V gave up 3 bases and J gave up 2 bases, with 10 bases separating them. CDR1 is LNHDA and CDR2 is SQIVND in the germline V gene (reference sequence). The CDR3 contains 14 residues. The CDR3 DNA reads as TGTGCCAGTAGTATCCAGGCCGTGAACTATGGCTACACCTTC. Its translation: CASSIQAVNYGYTF.

This rearrangement joins TRBV5-1 to TRBJ1-3, with D unclear. The CDR3 is 14 residues long. Germline loops: CDR1 SGHRS, CDR2 YFSETQ. The ends were cut back, 0 bases at V and 4 bases at J, with 8 bases in the middle. The CDR3 region is CASSLEFRGNTIYF. The CDR3 DNA is TGCGCCAGCAGCTTGGAATTCAGGGGAAACACCATATATTTT.

J is TRBJ1-1 and V is TRBV6-5; no definite D call. CDR3 length: 14 amino acids. Germline V gene data show CDR1 as MNHEY and CDR2 as SVGAGI. With 7 bases removed from V and 11 bases from J, the gap between germline ends came to 23 bases. The CDR3: CASTFTRGKQRAFF. CDR3 coding DNA: TGTGCCAGCACCTTTACCCGAGGAAAACAGCGGGCTTTCTTT.

The chain couples TRBV2 to TRBJ2-3; 8 bases map to TRBD2. In germline, CDR1 is SNHLY, CDR2 FYNNEI. V shed 6 bases and J 0 bases; nucleotides not matched to a gene: 2. The CDR3 length is 14 residues. The CDR3, as DNA: TGTGCCAGCAGGGCTAGCGGGAGCACAGATACGCAGTATTTT. Amino acids: CASRASGSTDTQYF.

The chain employs TRBV6-5 and TRBJ2-1, with 10 bases lining up with TRBD2. CDR1 and CDR2 from the germline V gene are MNHEY and SVGAGI. Germline trimming cut 2 bases from V and 9 bases from J; bases unmatched to any gene: 4. The CDR3 has 14 residues. CDR3 in DNA: TGTGCCAGCAGTTACCCTAGCGGGAGAGGTGAGCAGTTCTTC. Protein product: CASSYPSGRGEQFF.

The chain has TRBV6-1 and TRBJ1-4; 9 nucleotides line up with TRBD1. Germline V gene lookup returns CDR1 MNHNS and CDR2 SASEGT. The length of the CDR3 is 15 residues. Germline trimming cut 3 bases from V and 8 bases from J; bases unmatched to any gene: 7. The CDR3 nucleotides are TGTGCCAGCAGTGACCGGGACAGGGTGTTGGAAAAACTGTTTTTT. This sequence encodes CASSDRDRVLEKLFF.

The chain employs TRBV11-2 and TRBJ1-6; 9 positions agree with TRBD1. Germline CDR1 reads SGHAT; CDR2 reads FQNNGV. V was pared by 4 bases and J by 6 bases, with 10 bases of the junction left unmatched. The CDR3 contains 17 residues. The CDR3 DNA is TGTGCCAGCAGCTACCTGGGACAGGGCAGGGGTAATTCACCCCTCCACTTT. It translates to CASSYLGQGRGNSPLHF.

The chain joins TRBV4-2 to TRBJ2-1; 8 positions agree with TRBD2. Looked up from germline, CDR1 is LGHNA and CDR2 is YNFKEQ. The CDR3 consists of 15 residues. The V and J ends lost 4 bases and 0 bases, in that order; junction bases with no gene match: 2. The CDR3 coding sequence is TGTGCCAGCAGCCGCGGGGGGATCTCCTACAATGAGCAGTTCTTC. This gives the protein CASSRGGISYNEQFF.

This clone occurred a few times. The V call is TRBV10-3, the J call TRBJ1-2; possible D gene TRBD1, 5 bases. This CDR3 has 15 residues. V lost 3 bases and J 2 bases, leaving 13 bases between the germline ends. Germline V CDR1 and CDR2: ENHRY, SYGVKD. In nucleotides, the CDR3 is TGTGCCATCAGTGACAGGGCTACTCTCAACTATGGCTACACCTTC. Translation: CAISDRATLNYGYTF.

This chain joins TRBV28 and TRBJ1-6; D is unresolved. The CDR3 loop spans 13 amino acids. The V gene's germline CDR1 is MDHEN and CDR2 SYDVKM. V was pared by 1 base and J by 12 bases, with 10 bases between. The CDR3: CASSLSPSGPLHF. CDR3 coding DNA: TGTGCCAGCAGTTTATCCCCAAGTGGACCCCTCCACTTT.

The chain joins TRBV5-1 to TRBJ1-2; 9 bases line up with TRBD1. Germline lookup yields CDR1 SGHRS and CDR2 YFSETQ. V lost 4 bases and J lost 8; bases outside the gene matches: 12. The CDR3 loop spans 15 amino acids. CDR3 bases: TGCGCCAGCAGCCCCCACACAGGGGGCGAAGGGGGCTACACCTTC. Translation gives CASSPHTGGEGGYTF. The entire variable domain, with the rest obtained from reference TRBV5-1 and TRBJ1-2, is as follows: KAGVTQTPRYLIKTRGQQVTLSCSPISGHRSVSWYQQTPGQGLQFLFEYFSETQRNKGNFPGRFSGRQFSNSRSEMNVSTLELGDSALYLCASSPHTGGEGGYTFGSGTRLTVV.

CDR3 region: CASMGGRRYEQYF. DNA of the CDR3: TGTGCCAGTATGGGGGGGCGGAGGTACGAGCAGTACTTC. The V gene is TRBV28, the J gene TRBJ2-7; possibly TRBD2 for D (7 bases). Germline assignment: CDR1 MDHEN and CDR2 SYDVKM. V was clipped by 9 bases and J by 4 bases, with 16 bases between them. The CDR3 consists of 13 residues.

This CDR3 is CASSQVLSGELFF. The CDR3 DNA follows: TGCGCCAGCAGCCAAGTTCTTTCCGGGGAGCTGTTTTTT. The rearrangement joins TRBV4-1 to TRBJ2-2; no reliable D call. Germline loops: CDR1 MGHRA, CDR2 YSYEKL. V was shortened by 1 base and J by 6 bases, with 6 bases between the two germline ends. The CDR3 is made up of 13 amino acids.

The DNA of the CDR3 is TGTGCCAGCAGCCCACGGGACAACCACTACGAGCAGTACTTC. It specifies CASSPRDNHYEQYF. V gene TRBV7-9 combines with J gene TRBJ2-7; maybe TRBD1 (6 bases). CDR3 size: 14 residues. V gave up 5 bases and J gave up 3 bases, with 14 bases separating them. Germline V CDR1 and CDR2: SEHNR, FQNEAQ (reference sequence). Full variable domain (rest looked up from reference TRBV7-9 and TRBJ2-7): DTGVSQNPRHKITKRGQNVTFRCDPISEHNRLYWYRQTLGQGPEFLTYFQNEAQLEKSRLLSDRFSAERPKGSFSTLEIQRTEQGDSAMYLCASSPRDNHYEQYFGPGTRLTVT.

The V and J genes are TRBV5-1 and TRBJ2-5; TRBD1 agrees at 10 bases. CDR3 length equals 15 residues. Germline values: CDR1 SGHRS, CDR2 YFSETQ. V lost 4 bases, J lost 5 bases, and 8 bases stayed unmatched. The CDR3 sequence is CASSAMTGGEETQYF. CDR3 DNA: TGCGCCAGCAGCGCTATGACAGGGGGCGAGGAGACCCAGTACTTC. The variable domain in full, with the rest retrieved from reference TRBV5-1 and TRBJ2-5, is KAGVTQTPRYLIKTRGQQVTLSCSPISGHRSVSWYQQTPGQGLQFLFEYFSETQRNKGNFPGRFSGRQFSNSRSEMNVSTLELGDSALYLCASSAMTGGEETQYFGPGTRLLVL.

V is TRBV7-9 and J is TRBJ1-2; 8 nucleotides align to TRBD1. The germline CDR1 and CDR2 sequences are SEHNR and FQNEAQ (reference sequence). V lost 0 bases to trimming and J lost 2 bases; unmatched junction nucleotides: 8. The CDR3 spans 17 residues. CDR3 amino acids: CASSLAHGTGKNYGYTF. CDR3 bases: TGTGCCAGCAGCTTAGCGCACGGGACAGGCAAAAACTATGGCTACACCTTC.

V and J are TRBV7-9 and TRBJ2-7; D is uncertain. The germline V gene encodes CDR1 SEHNR and CDR2 FQNEAQ (reference sequence). The CDR3 sequence is 11 residues long. Trimming shortened V by 4 bases and J by 6 bases, and 7 bases separated the two germline ends. CDR3 protein: CASSSKFEQYF. The CDR3 DNA is TGTGCCAGCAGCTCTAAGTTCGAGCAGTACTTC. The complete variable domain, with remaining parts taken from reference TRBV7-9 and TRBJ2-7, reads DTGVSQNPRHKITKRGQNVTFRCDPISEHNRLYWYRQTLGQGPEFLTYFQNEAQLEKSRLLSDRFSAERPKGSFSTLEIQRTEQGDSAMYLCASSSKFEQYFGPGTRLTVT.